This record looks at one TCR beta chain sequence and its context. Its antigen is not known. Positive CCR7 selection of CD45RO-negative cells yielded the naive CD8 cells, and terminally differentiated effector memory CD45RA+ cells were excluded. The germline CDR1 and CDR2 sequences are SGHKS and YYEKEE (reference sequence). V was pared by 0 bases and J by 7 bases, with 8 bases of the junction left unmatched. The CDR3 consists of 16 residues. This sample was included in a study of shared clonotypes between healthy human individuals. Study-level information: Per-donor plates numbered three CD4 naive, three CD4 memory, two CD8 naive and one CD8 memory.

Using immunoSEQ multiplex PCR, the repertoire was profiled, and TCRdb retains in-frame clones only, with some absent. Counted here are under 600,000 clones, 95% to 98% occurring once; the ten biggest clones make up 0.25% to 0.35%. Broader study findings: Non-shared clonotypes were found to have lower generation probabilities than the clonotypes that were shared by all four of the sorted-subset donors.

The sequencing input was naive CD8+ T cells sorted from blood. The chain has TRBV5-5 and TRBJ2-1; 9 bases agree with TRBD2. The sequence came from a man younger than 40 in good health. CDR3 loop: CASSLAPGLAINEQFF. CDR3 nucleotides: TGTGCCAGCAGCTTGGCCCCCGGACTAGCGATAAATGAGCAGTTCTTC. Looking up the rest from reference TRBV5-5 and TRBJ2-1 gives the full variable domain: DAGVTQSPTHLIKTRGQQVTLRCSPISGHKSVSWYQQVLGQGPQFIFQYYEKEERGRGNFPDRFSARQFPNYSSELNVNALLLGDSALYLCASSLAPGLAINEQFFGPGTRLTVL.